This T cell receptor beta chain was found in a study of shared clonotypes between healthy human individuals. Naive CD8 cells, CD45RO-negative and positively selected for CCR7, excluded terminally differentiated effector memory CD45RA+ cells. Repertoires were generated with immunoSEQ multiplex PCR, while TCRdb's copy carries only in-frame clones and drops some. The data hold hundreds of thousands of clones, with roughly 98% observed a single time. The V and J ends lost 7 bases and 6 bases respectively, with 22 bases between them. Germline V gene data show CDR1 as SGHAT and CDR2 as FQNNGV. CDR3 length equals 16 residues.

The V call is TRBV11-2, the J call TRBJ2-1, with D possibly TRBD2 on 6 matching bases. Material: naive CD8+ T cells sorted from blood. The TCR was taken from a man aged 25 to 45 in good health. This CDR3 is CASTSGSPGAINEQFF. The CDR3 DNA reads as TGTGCCAGCACCAGCGGGTCCCCAGGAGCCATCAATGAGCAGTTCTTC.